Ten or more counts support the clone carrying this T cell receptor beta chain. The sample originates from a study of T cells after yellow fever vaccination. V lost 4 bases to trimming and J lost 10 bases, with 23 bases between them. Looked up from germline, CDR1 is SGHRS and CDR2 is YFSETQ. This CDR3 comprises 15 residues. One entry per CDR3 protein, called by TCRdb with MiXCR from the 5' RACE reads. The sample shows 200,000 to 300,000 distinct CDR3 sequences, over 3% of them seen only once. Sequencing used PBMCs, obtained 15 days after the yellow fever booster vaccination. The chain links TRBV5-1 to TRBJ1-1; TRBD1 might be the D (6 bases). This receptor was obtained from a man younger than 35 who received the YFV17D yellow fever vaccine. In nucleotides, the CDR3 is TGCGCCAGCAGCCCGGACGGGACACCACGCCGAAGAGCTTTCTTT. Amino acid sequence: CASSPDGTPRRRAFF.